This T cell receptor beta chain was sequenced during a study of beta chain features in type 1 diabetes. The isolated RNA, all of it, was reverse transcribed, so expressed TCRB transcripts were what got sequenced. Sequenced by immunoSEQ multiplex PCR; TCRdb stores in-frame clones only, minus some. This sample yields around 280,000 clones, of which 8% are seen a single time; roughly 1% belongs to the top ten. This clone came up a few times. Without exception, sorted populations had purity beyond 95%. The sequence came from a woman aged 18-29 years in good health. The sample consisted of central memory CD4+ T cells from blood.

The CDR3 DNA is TGTGCCTGGAGTGAAAGGACCTTTTCCTACGAGCAGTACTTC. As protein: CAWSERTFSYEQYF. V gene TRBV30 combines with J gene TRBJ2-7; D is uncertain. Germline-derived CDR1 and CDR2 are GTSNPN and SVGIG (reference sequence). V lost 1 base to trimming and J lost 1 base, with 11 bases between them. The CDR3 length is 14 residues.